This TCR beta chain was obtained from a study of cytomegalovirus exposure and HLA in healthy donors. The donors comprised healthy bone marrow donors. PCR was performed using 60 Vbeta and 13 Jbeta primers. Method: immunoSEQ multiplex PCR; TCRdb's copy keeps in-frame clones and lacks some. The table includes 150,000 to 200,000 clones, around 82% detected once. A note on this clone: The target antigen is unknown.

Regarding the study as a whole: Productive rates of about 90% or about 30% were seen for most TCR beta V segments in an earlier analysis. Cytomegalovirus-associated status was assigned to 164 TCR beta chains.

Sequenced input: PBMCs. This clonotype originated in a man aged 18 to 35 in good health and CMV-seronegative.

CDR3 DNA sequence: TGTGCCAGCCAACGAAGGGGGTCTAGCACAGATACGCAGTATTTT. Amino acid sequence: CASQRRGSSTDTQYF. The chain joins TRBV2 to TRBJ2-3; a possible D gene is TRBD1 (6 bases). CDR3 length equals 15 residues. Between the trimmed V and J ends, which lost 8 bases and 0 bases, there was a span of 15 bases. The V gene's germline CDR1 is SNHLY and CDR2 FYNNEI.